A single T cell receptor beta chain is shown here with its context. The sample comes from a study of technical replicates of blood from a handful of donors. CDR3 length equals 14 residues. Germline lookup yields CDR1 LNHDA and CDR2 SQIVND (reference sequence). Trimming cost V 7 bases and J 0 bases, with 9 bases left between them. The assay was immunoSEQ multiplex PCR, and TCRdb's table has in-frame clones only and misses some. The sample has 65,000 to 80,000 clones; around 96% are singletons. Sequenced sample: T cells isolated from PBMCs. The TCR was taken from a human donor in good health. The chain is built from TRBV19 and TRBJ1-4; D unclear. The CDR3 DNA sequence: TGTGCCAGTACGCACAGACCAACTAATGAAAAACTGTTTTTT. This codes for CASTHRPTNEKLFF.